A selection of T cell receptor beta chains follows, all from one sample in a study of blood T cell repertoires in COVID-19. Sequenced by immunoSEQ multiplex PCR; TCRdb stores in-frame clones only, minus some. The sample shows 140,000 or so clones, more than 80% of them seen only once. Sequencing was carried out using peripheral blood. Every receptor here comes from a woman aged 55-69 years with active COVID-19. Each CDR3 is given with its conserved first and last residue. D genes are given only for firm matches. The size field is filled for only some rows; it gives once, few, many or a size class.

clone size: once; V gene: TRBV28; J gene: TRBJ1-1; D gene: TRBD1; CDR3 DNA: TGTGCCAGCAGTTTATTTCCTTTCGGGACAGGGACTGAAGCTTTCTTT; CDR3 protein: CASSLFPFGTGTEAFF
clone size: NA; V gene: TRBV4-2; J gene: TRBJ2-6; D gene: NA; CDR3 DNA: TGTGCCAGCAGCCAATCAGGGGTTGGGGCCAACGTCCTGACTTTC; CDR3 protein: CASSQSGVGANVLTF
clone size: NA; V gene: TRBV29-1; J gene: TRBJ1-1; D gene: NA; CDR3 DNA: TGCAGCGTTGGGGGACTACACACACTTAACACTGAAGCTTTCTTT; CDR3 protein: CSVGGLHTLNTEAFF
clone size: NA; V gene: TRBV12-3/TRBV12-4; J gene: TRBJ2-7; D gene: TRBD1; CDR3 DNA: TGTGCCAGCAGGACAGGGGTTTTTGGCGAGCAGTACTTC; CDR3 protein: CASRTGVFGEQYF
clone size: few; V gene: TRBV6-5; J gene: TRBJ2-1; D gene: NA; CDR3 DNA: TGTGCCAGCACCCCGACCCCCTCGGGGAATGAGCAGTTCTTC; CDR3 protein: CASTPTPSGNEQFF
clone size: NA; V gene: TRBV7-2; J gene: TRBJ1-5; D gene: TRBD1; CDR3 DNA: TGTGCCAGCAGTTTTGACAGGGGCAATCAGCCCCAGCATTTT; CDR3 protein: CASSFDRGNQPQHF
clone size: NA; V gene: TRBV6-2/TRBV6-3; J gene: TRBJ1-2; D gene: NA; CDR3 DNA: TGTGCCAGCAGTTACGGAGGGACCTATGGCTACACCTTC; CDR3 protein: CASSYGGTYGYTF
clone size: NA; V gene: TRBV5-6; J gene: TRBJ1-2; D gene: TRBD1; CDR3 DNA: TGTGCCAGCAGCCGAGGGACAGGGAGGTATGGCTACACCTTC; CDR3 protein: CASSRGTGRYGYTF
clone size: NA; V gene: TRBV3-1/TRBV3-2; J gene: TRBJ2-5; D gene: TRBD2; CDR3 DNA: TGTGCCAGGACTAGCCCCTACCAAGAGACCCAGTACTTC; CDR3 protein: CARTSPYQETQYF
clone size: once; V gene: TRBV19; J gene: TRBJ2-7; D gene: NA; CDR3 DNA: TGTGCCAGTTCCCTAGGACTTCTTCCCTACGAGCAGTACTTC; CDR3 protein: CASSLGLLPYEQYF
clone size: NA; V gene: TRBV5-1; J gene: TRBJ2-3; D gene: NA; CDR3 DNA: TGCGCCAGCAGCTTCCGGCCCGTCGGGGATACGCAGTATTTT; CDR3 protein: CASSFRPVGDTQYF
clone size: NA; V gene: TRBV11-2; J gene: TRBJ2-7; D gene: NA; CDR3 DNA: TGTGCCAGCAGCTTGGACTTGCGGAGCTACGAGCAGTACTTC; CDR3 protein: CASSLDLRSYEQYF
clone size: NA; V gene: TRBV28; J gene: TRBJ1-5; D gene: TRBD1; CDR3 DNA: TGTGCCAGCAGTCCCTCGGGCAGGGGGAACAATCAGCCCCAGCATTTT; CDR3 protein: CASSPSGRGNNQPQHF
clone size: NA; V gene: TRBV5-4; J gene: TRBJ1-5; D gene: NA; CDR3 DNA: TGTGCCAGCAGCTTCGGCGGGGAAGGAAGCAATCAGCCCCAGCATTTT; CDR3 protein: CASSFGGEGSNQPQHF
clone size: NA; V gene: TRBV5-1; J gene: TRBJ2-3; D gene: NA; CDR3 DNA: TGCGCCAGCACCCTAAACCCTCCTAGCGCAGATACGCAGTATTTT; CDR3 protein: CASTLNPPSADTQYF
clone size: NA; V gene: TRBV6-2/TRBV6-3; J gene: TRBJ1-5; D gene: TRBD1; CDR3 DNA: TGTGCCAGCAGTTACTACCCACAGGGGATGAGCAATCAGCCCCAGCATTTT; CDR3 protein: CASSYYPQGMSNQPQHF
clone size: NA; V gene: TRBV11-2; J gene: TRBJ2-7; D gene: TRBD2; CDR3 DNA: TGTGCCAGCAGACGACTAGCGGGATCCGGCGAGCAGTACTTC; CDR3 protein: CASRRLAGSGEQYF
clone size: NA; V gene: TRBV19; J gene: TRBJ2-2; D gene: TRBD2; CDR3 DNA: TGTGCCAGTAGTTTTTTGGGCGCTAGCGGGAGGGCCGAACGTGGTCCCGGGGAGCTGTTTTTT; CDR3 protein: CASSFLGASGRAERGPGELFF
clone size: few; V gene: TRBV19; J gene: TRBJ1-5; D gene: NA; CDR3 DNA: TGTGCCAGTGGAGACAGCAACCGATTGGCCCAGCATTTT; CDR3 protein: CASGDSNRLAQHF
clone size: NA; V gene: TRBV9; J gene: TRBJ2-1; D gene: TRBD2; CDR3 DNA: TGTGCCAGCAGCGTAGACGGACTAGCGGGGACTGAGCAGTTCTTC; CDR3 protein: CASSVDGLAGTEQFF
clone size: NA; V gene: TRBV4-3; J gene: TRBJ1-2; D gene: NA; CDR3 DNA: TGCGCCAGCAGCCATAACAGCCCCAAGACCTATGGCTACACCTTC; CDR3 protein: CASSHNSPKTYGYTF
clone size: NA; V gene: TRBV4-2; J gene: TRBJ2-7; D gene: TRBD2; CDR3 DNA: TGTGCCAGCAGCCAAGGGGGACTAGCGAGCTACGAGCAGTACTTC; CDR3 protein: CASSQGGLASYEQYF
clone size: NA; V gene: TRBV21-1; J gene: TRBJ2-1; D gene: NA; CDR3 DNA: TGTGCCAGCAGCAAAGGGGTGCGGGGGGTGTCCTACAATGAGCAGTTCTTC; CDR3 protein: CASSKGVRGVSYNEQFF
clone size: NA; V gene: TRBV27; J gene: TRBJ2-7; D gene: TRBD2; CDR3 DNA: TGTGCCAGCAGCCCGACTAGCGGGAACTCCGGTTCCTACGAGCAGTACTTC; CDR3 protein: CASSPTSGNSGSYEQYF